A selection of T cell receptor beta chains follows, all from one sample in a study of T cells expressing NK-cell markers. TCRdb re-called the 5' RACE reads; every CDR3 protein appears as one record, without DNA. This sample's table has 440,000 or so distinct CDR3 sequences. Sample: blood T cells: a sorted CD56 or NKG2C T cell subset, CD4+ or CD8+ T cells, or bulk PBMC T cells (not recorded which). These receptors were taken from a woman aged 18 to 75 in good health. CDR3s include the opening cysteine and the closing phenylalanine or tryptophan.

v_call: TRBV7-6
j_call: TRBJ1-2
cdr3_aa: CASSLGAGVGGYTF

v_call: TRBV12-3/TRBV12-4
j_call: TRBJ1-3
cdr3_aa: CASSFQGRSGNTIYF

v_call: TRBV4-1
j_call: TRBJ2-1
cdr3_aa: CASSYHSSYNEQFF

v_call: TRBV4-3
j_call: TRBJ2-6
cdr3_aa: CASSQAVSSGANVLTF

v_call: TRBV27
j_call: TRBJ2-1
cdr3_aa: CASSWAGGSYNEQFF

v_call: TRBV28
j_call: TRBJ2-3
cdr3_aa: CASSQVPSGRVFVDTQYF

v_call: TRBV12-3/TRBV12-4
j_call: TRBJ2-7
cdr3_aa: CASPSVPYFSYEQYF

v_call: TRBV19
j_call: TRBJ2-7
cdr3_aa: CASRPGTGVYEQYF

v_call: TRBV11-2
j_call: TRBJ1-1
cdr3_aa: CASSLDRDYTEAFF

v_call: TRBV7-3
j_call: TRBJ2-1
cdr3_aa: CASSYAARERVHNEQFF

v_call: TRBV6-1
j_call: TRBJ2-1
cdr3_aa: CASGGGSVNRDNEQFF

v_call: TRBV29-1
j_call: TRBJ2-5
cdr3_aa: CSVASGQETQYF

v_call: TRBV3-1
j_call: TRBJ2-1
cdr3_aa: CASSPPGRLAAYNEQFF

v_call: TRBV11-2
j_call: TRBJ2-1
cdr3_aa: CASSLESGGAHNEQFF

v_call: TRBV3-1
j_call: TRBJ2-7
cdr3_aa: CASHTGTGPYEQYF

v_call: TRBV7-9
j_call: TRBJ1-1
cdr3_aa: CASSLGGNTEACF

v_call: TRBV4-2
j_call: TRBJ2-5
cdr3_aa: CASSQPALAGYQETQYF

v_call: TRBV20-1
j_call: TRBJ1-1
cdr3_aa: CSARRGDGAFF

v_call: TRBV7-8
j_call: TRBJ2-7
cdr3_aa: CASSNMPRAPDEQYF

v_call: TRBV12-3/TRBV12-4
j_call: TRBJ2-5
cdr3_aa: CASSLSAVGSPRETQYF

v_call: TRBV15
j_call: TRBJ2-1
cdr3_aa: CATSRDLGTGSQGEQFF

v_call: TRBV6-2/TRBV6-3
j_call: TRBJ2-6
cdr3_aa: CASRDPGQPLSGANVLTF

v_call: TRBV5-1
j_call: TRBJ1-2
cdr3_aa: CASSLEGWTYGYTF

v_call: TRBV3-1
j_call: TRBJ2-1
cdr3_aa: CASSTGRPPYNEQFF

v_call: TRBV6-1
j_call: TRBJ1-6
cdr3_aa: CASSPTGVGGSPLHF

v_call: TRBV9
j_call: TRBJ2-5
cdr3_aa: CASSAGGTTETQYF

v_call: TRBV29-1
j_call: TRBJ2-2
cdr3_aa: CSHTGGTGELFF

v_call: TRBV9
j_call: TRBJ2-2
cdr3_aa: CASSPFSASGSSGELFF

v_call: TRBV5-4
j_call: TRBJ2-1
cdr3_aa: CASSLGGGQLSSYNEQFF

v_call: TRBV7-3
j_call: TRBJ2-6
cdr3_aa: CASSQGALGANVLTF

v_call: TRBV9
j_call: TRBJ2-5
cdr3_aa: CASSPTTSGGTQYF

v_call: TRBV12-3/TRBV12-4
j_call: TRBJ1-2
cdr3_aa: CASSQTQAYGYTF

v_call: TRBV4-3
j_call: TRBJ2-3
cdr3_aa: CASSQDRRPTYTDTQYF

v_call: TRBV29-1
j_call: TRBJ2-5
cdr3_aa: CSVEEPRGGVKTQYF

v_call: TRBV20-1
j_call: TRBJ2-2
cdr3_aa: CSARLARNTGELFF

v_call: TRBV29-1
j_call: TRBJ2-4
cdr3_aa: CSVEEIGAKAKNIQYF

v_call: TRBV11-3
j_call: TRBJ2-1
cdr3_aa: CASSLGVAGAMIYNEQFF

v_call: TRBV20-1
j_call: TRBJ2-1
cdr3_aa: CSAIGTSAYNEQFF

v_call: TRBV11-3
j_call: TRBJ2-1
cdr3_aa: CASSLEGGPYNEQFF

v_call: TRBV11-2
j_call: TRBJ2-1
cdr3_aa: CASSLAGLAGNNEQFF

v_call: TRBV19
j_call: TRBJ2-1
cdr3_aa: CGFGGQVHNERFF

v_call: TRBV5-1
j_call: TRBJ2-7
cdr3_aa: CASSLQPVRGGNEQYF

v_call: TRBV14
j_call: TRBJ2-7
cdr3_aa: CASSQGTGPYEQYF

v_call: TRBV12-3/TRBV12-4
j_call: TRBJ2-5
cdr3_aa: CASSFQGGQETQYF

v_call: TRBV7-2
j_call: TRBJ2-5
cdr3_aa: CASSLYGSGETQYF

v_call: TRBV7-8
j_call: TRBJ2-5
cdr3_aa: CASSLYSWGQGQETQYF

v_call: TRBV5-1
j_call: TRBJ2-2
cdr3_aa: CASRAGEETGELFF

v_call: TRBV6-2/TRBV6-3
j_call: TRBJ2-3
cdr3_aa: CASSEVGLATDTQYF

v_call: TRBV20-1
j_call: TRBJ2-1
cdr3_aa: CSARVQSGTGAYNEQFF

v_call: TRBV12-3/TRBV12-4
j_call: TRBJ2-3
cdr3_aa: CASSDSTGEGTDTQYF

v_call: TRBV2
j_call: TRBJ1-4
cdr3_aa: CASSGWARARTNEKLFF

v_call: TRBV12-3/TRBV12-4
j_call: TRBJ2-3
cdr3_aa: CASSFSPGGTDTQYF